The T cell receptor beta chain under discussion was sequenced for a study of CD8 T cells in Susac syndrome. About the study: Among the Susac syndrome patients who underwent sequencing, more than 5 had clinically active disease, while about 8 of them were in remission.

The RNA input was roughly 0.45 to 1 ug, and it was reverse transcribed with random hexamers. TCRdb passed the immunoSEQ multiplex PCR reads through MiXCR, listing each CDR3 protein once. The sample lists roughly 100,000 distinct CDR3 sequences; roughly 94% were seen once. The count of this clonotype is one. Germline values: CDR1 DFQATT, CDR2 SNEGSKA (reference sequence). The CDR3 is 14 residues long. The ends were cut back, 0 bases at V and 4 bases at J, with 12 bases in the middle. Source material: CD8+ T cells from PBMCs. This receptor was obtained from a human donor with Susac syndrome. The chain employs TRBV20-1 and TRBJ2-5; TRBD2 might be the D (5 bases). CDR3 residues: CSARDRRRLETQYF. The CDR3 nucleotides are TGCAGTGCTAGAGATCGGAGGCGGTTAGAGACCCAGTACTTC.